These 12 T cell receptor beta chains were all obtained from the same sample, sequenced in a study of vaccination and CD4 T cells after COVID-19. Treatment in this sample: approximately nine-day PBMC culture with coronavirus spike peptide pools or control peptides (ViraFEST assay). The Oncomine TCR Beta short-read assay sequenced DNA from cultured CD4+ T cells. TCRdb independently ran MiXCR on the PCR reads; one entry per CDR3 protein. Here the sample spans almost 20,000 distinct CDR3 sequences, around 53% being singletons. Antigen specificity for these receptors is unknown. Sequenced: CD4+ T cells from blood, cultured in vitro. These receptors originate from a human donor who had recovered from COVID-19.

This chain links TRBV7-2 with TRBJ1-2; D is unclear. Trimming took off 5 bases at V and 2 bases at J, with 6 bases between the two ends. The CDR3 totals 12 residues. The germline CDR1 and CDR2 sequences are SGHTA and FQGNSA. DNA for the CDR3: TGTGCCAGCAGCGTTAGAAACTATGGCTACACCTTC. Its translation: CASSVRNYGYTF.

This rearrangement joins TRBV5-1 to TRBJ2-5; TRBD1 agrees at 10 bases. CDR3 length equals 15 residues. Losses at the gene ends were 4 bases for V and 3 bases for J; bases not matched to a gene: 6. The germline CDR1 and CDR2 sequences are SGHRS and YFSETQ. This chain's CDR3 is CASSAAGTGEETQYF. The CDR3 region has the DNA TGCGCCAGCAGCGCCGCCGGGACAGGGGAAGAGACCCAGTACTTC.

V is TRBV20-1 and J is TRBJ1-5; D call uncertain. Trimming removed 1 base at V and 7 bases at J, with 14 bases between. This CDR3 contains 14 residues. CDR1 is DFQATT, CDR2 SNEGSKA, per germline (reference sequence). Written as DNA, the CDR3 is TGCAGTGCTAGAGCTGGACGGATAGGGCAGCCCCAGCATTTT. This translates into CSARAGRIGQPQHF.

This clonotype has just a few counts. The chain has TRBV19 and TRBJ1-1; no definite D call. CDR1 and CDR2 from the germline V gene are LNHDA and SQIVND (reference sequence). V was shortened by 6 bases and J by 1 base, with 9 bases between the two germline ends. The CDR3 runs to 13 residues. The CDR3 protein is CASSPGRNTEAFF. The CDR3 DNA reads as TGTGCCAGTAGCCCTGGACGGAACACTGAAGCTTTCTTT.

CDR3 DNA: TGCAGTGCGGAACCAGGGGGAGGGAAGGAAGGGACCCAGTACTTC. Protein: CSAEPGGGKEGTQYF. This sequence joins TRBV20-1 and TRBJ2-5; possibly TRBD1 or TRBD2 for D (7 bases each). Deletions cut 6 bases from V and 7 bases from J, with 24 bases between. Germline V lookup: CDR1 DFQATT, CDR2 SNEGSKA (reference sequence). CDR3 length equals 15 residues.

The chain uses TRBV30 and TRBJ1-6; D is ambiguous. The CDR3 consists of 13 residues. Trimming shortened V by 5 bases and J by 8 bases, and 13 bases separated the two germline ends. The germline CDR1 and CDR2 sequences are GTSNPN and SVGIG (reference sequence). The CDR3 DNA reads as TGTGCCTGGGGACCCCAAAGGGATTCACCCCTCCACTTT. Its protein product is CAWGPQRDSPLHF. Complete variable domain (other parts from reference TRBV30 and TRBJ1-6): SQTIHQWPATLVQPVGSPLSLECTVEGTSNPNLYWYRQAAGRGLQLLFYSVGIGQISSEVPQNLSASRPQDRQFILSSKKLLLSDSGFYLCAWGPQRDSPLHFGNGTRLTVT.

The CDR3 spells CAISSGTGEINEQFF. The DNA for the CDR3 is TGTGCCATCAGTTCCGGGACAGGGGAGATAAATGAGCAGTTCTTC. The rearrangement links TRBV10-3 to TRBJ2-1; 10 bases are a match to TRBD1. The CDR3 contains 15 residues. V shed 5 bases, J shed 7 bases, and the junction held 8 bases outside the gene matches. Germline CDR1 and CDR2: ENHRY and SYGVKD.

This clonotype was recorded a few times. The chain is built from TRBV6-1 and TRBJ2-3; the D gene could be TRBD1 or TRBD2 (5 bases each). Trimming took off 5 bases at V and 2 bases at J, with 11 bases between the two ends. Germline CDR1 and CDR2: MNHNS and SASEGT. This CDR3 has 14 amino acids. The DNA of the CDR3 is TGTGCCAGCAGTCCGGGACCAAACACAGATACGCAGTATTTT. Amino acid sequence: CASSPGPNTDTQYF.

The chain joins TRBV12-3 or TRBV12-4 to TRBJ1-1; no reliable D call. The CDR3 consists of 13 residues. The V end lost 6 bases, the J end lost 1 base, and 9 bases lay between the germline ends. The DNA for the CDR3 is TGTGCCAGCAGCAACCGGTGGAACACTGAAGCTTTCTTT. Its translation: CASSNRWNTEAFF.

This sequence joins TRBV6-1 and TRBJ1-5; no firm D call. The CDR3 length is 13 residues. The germline V and J ends were trimmed by 3 bases and 6 bases, with 9 bases remaining between them. The germline V gene has CDR1 MNHNS and CDR2 SASEGT. CDR3 loop: CASSDTLVQPQHF. Here the CDR3 DNA reads TGTGCCAGCAGTGACACCCTCGTTCAGCCCCAGCATTTT.

This rearrangement joins TRBV20-1 to TRBJ1-1, with 8 bases that match TRBD1. The V gene end was trimmed by 4 bases and the J gene end by 5 bases; junction bases not matched to a gene: 6. Germline V gene sequence: CDR1 DFQATT, CDR2 SNEGSKA (reference sequence). CDR3 size: 13 residues. The CDR3 DNA sequence: TGCAGTGCTACTAGACAGGGGAGGACTGAAGCTTTCTTT. Protein: CSATRQGRTEAFF.

CDR3 sequence: CASSYSNGNQPQHF. The DNA of the CDR3 is TGTGCCAGCAGTTACTCGAATGGGAATCAGCCCCAGCATTTT. The chain combines TRBV6-2 or TRBV6-3 with TRBJ1-5; no definite D call. The CDR3 runs to 14 residues. The ends were cut back, 0 bases at V and 4 bases at J, with 7 bases in the middle. CDR1 is MNHEY, CDR2 SVGEGT, per germline.